Sequencing of this T cell receptor (beta chain) was carried out in a study of vaccination effects on CD4 cells after COVID-19. Sequencing was preceded by expansion of antigen-specific CD4+ T cells with viral peptide pools in the ViraFEST assay. It was after 10 days of culture that CD4+ T cells were isolated. With V trimmed by 5 bases and J by 0 bases, 9 bases remained unmatched. From germline, CDR1 is SGHTA and CDR2 FQGNSA. This CDR3 spans 18 amino acids. The protocol was immunoSEQ multiplex PCR, while the TCRdb copy is restricted to in-frame clones and leaves out a portion. The sample records tens of thousands of clones, approximately 74% being singletons. Turning to this clone: Its antigen is unidentified.

This material consisted of CD4+ T cells from PBMCs cultured with HCoV-229E spike peptides, taken before COVID-19 vaccination. This receptor was identified in a human donor who received a COVID-19 vaccine. The chain recombines TRBV7-2 with TRBJ1-3, with 11 bases fitting TRBD1. In nucleotides, the CDR3 is TGTGCCAGCAGCCCGAGGGACAGGGGGATTGCCTCTGGAAACACCATATATTTT. Residues: CASSPRDRGIASGNTIYF.